These 12 T cell receptor beta chains were all obtained from the same sample, sequenced in a study of blood T cell repertoires in COVID-19. Sequencing was performed with immunoSEQ multiplex PCR; in TCRdb, only in-frame clones are kept and a portion is missing. The table records 100,000 to 150,000 clones, approximately 83% of them present only once. Sequencing was done on a sample of peripheral blood. These TCRs come from a man older than 75 with active or convalescent COVID-19.

The chain couples TRBV19 to TRBJ2-5; 10 bases line up with TRBD1. V lost 6 bases to trimming and J lost 7 bases; unmatched junction nucleotides: 8. Germline CDR1 LNHDA, CDR2 SQIVND (reference sequence). The CDR3 has 14 amino acids. Written as DNA, the CDR3 is TGTGCCAGTAGCCAGACAGGGGGCGCCGGGACCCAGTACTTC. Protein product: CASSQTGGAGTQYF. Filled out from reference TRBV19 and TRBJ2-5, the complete variable domain reads DGGITQSPKYLFRKEGQNVTLSCEQNLNHDAMYWYRQDPGQGLRLIYYSQIVNDFQKGDIAEGYSVSREKKESFPLTVTSAQKNPTAFYLCASSQTGGAGTQYFGPGTRLLVL.

The rearrangement uses TRBV5-1 and TRBJ2-7; possible D gene TRBD2, 6 bases. The V end was cut by 0 bases, the J end by 2 bases, with 15 bases between. Germline CDR1 is SGHRS and CDR2 is YFSETQ. This CDR3 contains 16 residues. Here the CDR3 DNA reads TGCGCCAGCAGCTTGGGAATAGGGACTCAGCCCTACGAGCAGTACTTC. Amino acid sequence: CASSLGIGTQPYEQYF.

The CDR3 DNA follows: TGTGCCTGGAGTGTAGGGACACTCGGGACCCAGTACTTC. Translating gives CAWSVGTLGTQYF. The V and J genes are TRBV30 and TRBJ2-5; D might be TRBD1 (6 bases). Germline CDR1 is GTSNPN and CDR2 is SVGIG (reference sequence). Trimming removed 0 bases from V and 7 bases from J, with 12 bases in between. The CDR3 loop spans 13 amino acids.

This sequence joins TRBV2 and TRBJ2-7; 10 bases are a match to TRBD2. Unmatched junction bases numbered 5, after V lost 6 bases and J lost 3 bases. This CDR3 is built from 14 residues. Germline assignment: CDR1 SNHLY and CDR2 FYNNEI. The CDR3 sequence is CASSPLAGFYEQYF. CDR3 sequence (DNA): TGTGCCAGCAGCCCACTAGCGGGGTTCTACGAGCAGTACTTC.

This chain uses TRBV5-4 with TRBJ2-5, with 7 bases identical to TRBD1. The CDR3 runs 14 residues. J gave up 3 bases and V 5 bases, and 7 bases lay outside the gene matches. Per germline, CDR1 SGHNT and CDR2 YYREEE (reference sequence). CDR3 amino acids: CASSLPGQKETQYF. For the CDR3, the DNA is TGTGCCAGCAGTCTACCGGGACAGAAAGAGACCCAGTACTTC.

The chain combines TRBV28 with TRBJ1-6, with 7 positions matching TRBD1. The CDR3 runs to 14 residues. V trimming: 10 bases; J trimming: 3 bases; junction bases outside the gene matches: 6. The germline V gene encodes CDR1 MDHEN and CDR2 SYDVKM. The CDR3 nucleotides are TGTGCCACCCTGGGACAGAACTATAATTCACCCCTCCACTTT. Translated, it gives CATLGQNYNSPLHF.

The chain combines TRBV3-1 (or the pseudogene TRBV3-2) with TRBJ1-5; D unresolved. Germline loops: CDR1 LGHDT, CDR2 YNNKEL (reference sequence). This CDR3 spans 14 amino acids. Deletions cut 4 bases from V and 6 bases from J, with 13 bases between. The CDR3 DNA sequence: TGTGCCAGCAGCCCCGTTCTCGGCGGTCAGCCCCAGCATTTT. This codes for CASSPVLGGQPQHF.

The chain joins TRBV14 to TRBJ2-6, with 7 bases aligning to TRBD1. Germline CDR1 SGHDN, CDR2 FVKESK. V was clipped by 4 bases and J by 0 bases; unmatched bases: 12. CDR3 length: 19 residues. Written as DNA, the CDR3 is TGTGCCAGCAGCCTACCCCGGGACAGAGTGTACTCTGGGGCCAACGTCCTGACTTTC. Its protein product is CASSLPRDRVYSGANVLTF.

The genes are TRBV29-1 and TRBJ2-1; unclear D gene. The CDR3 has 12 residues. Trimming cost V 3 bases and J 6 bases, with 9 bases left between them. CDR1 and CDR2 (germline): SQVTM, ANQGSEA. CDR3 sequence reads: CSVDFIGNEQFF. CDR3 DNA sequence: TGCAGCGTTGATTTCATCGGCAATGAGCAGTTCTTC.

The chain combines TRBV10-3 with TRBJ2-5; 8 nucleotides line up with TRBD2. The CDR3 covers 13 residues. V dropped 10 bases and J dropped 3; count of bases not matched to a gene: 7. Germline CDR1 reads ENHRY; CDR2 reads SYGVKD. CDR3 sequence reads: CATYPGLEETQYF. The CDR3 DNA reads as TGTGCCACTTATCCGGGACTAGAAGAGACCCAGTACTTC.

The chain employs TRBV7-2 and TRBJ1-2; 12 bases align to TRBD1. The junction had 1 base not matched to a gene; V was cut back by 4 bases and J by 4 bases. Germline loops: CDR1 SGHTA, CDR2 FQGNSA. The CDR3 contains 14 residues. CDR3 sequence reads: CASSSGQGAYGYTF. The CDR3 DNA reads TGTGCCAGCAGCTCGGGACAGGGGGCCTATGGCTACACCTTC.

This chain connects TRBV5-4 to TRBJ2-5; a possible D gene is TRBD1 (6 bases). Trimming stripped 0 bases from V and 5 bases from J, with 17 bases between. In germline, CDR1 is SGHNT, CDR2 YYREEE (reference sequence). This CDR3 is built from 16 residues. DNA for the CDR3: TGTGCCAGCAGCTTGGGGCAGGGAAGGGGGTGGGAGACCCAGTACTTC. It translates to CASSLGQGRGWETQYF.